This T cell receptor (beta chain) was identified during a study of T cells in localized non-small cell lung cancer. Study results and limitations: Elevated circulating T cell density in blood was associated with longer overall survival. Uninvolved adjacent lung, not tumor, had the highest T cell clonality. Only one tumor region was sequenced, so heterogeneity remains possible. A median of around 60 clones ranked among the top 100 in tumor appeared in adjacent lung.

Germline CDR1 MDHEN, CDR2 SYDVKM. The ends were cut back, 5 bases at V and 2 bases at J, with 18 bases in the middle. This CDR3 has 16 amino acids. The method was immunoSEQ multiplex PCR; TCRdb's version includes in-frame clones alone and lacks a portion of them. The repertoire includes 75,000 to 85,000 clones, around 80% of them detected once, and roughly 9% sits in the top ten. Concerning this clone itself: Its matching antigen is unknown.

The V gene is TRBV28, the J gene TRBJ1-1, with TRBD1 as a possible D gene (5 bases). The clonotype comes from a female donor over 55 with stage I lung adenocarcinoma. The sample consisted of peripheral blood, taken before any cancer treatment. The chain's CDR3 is CASSKARGAGNTEAFF. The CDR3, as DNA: TGTGCCAGCAGTAAGGCGAGGGGCGCGGGTAACACTGAAGCTTTCTTT.